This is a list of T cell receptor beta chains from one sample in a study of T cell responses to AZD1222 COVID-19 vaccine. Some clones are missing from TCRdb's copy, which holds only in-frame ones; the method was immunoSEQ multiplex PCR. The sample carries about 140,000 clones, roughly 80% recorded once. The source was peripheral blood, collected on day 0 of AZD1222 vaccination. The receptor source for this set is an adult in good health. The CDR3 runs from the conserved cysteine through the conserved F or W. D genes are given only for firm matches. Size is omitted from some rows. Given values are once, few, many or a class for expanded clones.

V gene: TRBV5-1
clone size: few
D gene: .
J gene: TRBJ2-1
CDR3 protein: CASSLASGRPNEQFF
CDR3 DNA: TGCGCCAGCAGCTTGGCCTCAGGGAGGCCCAATGAGCAGTTCTTC

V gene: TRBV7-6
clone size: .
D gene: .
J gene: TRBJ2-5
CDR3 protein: CASSSGLPWGETQYF
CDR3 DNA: TGTGCCAGCAGCTCGGGACTCCCTTGGGGAGAGACCCAGTACTTC

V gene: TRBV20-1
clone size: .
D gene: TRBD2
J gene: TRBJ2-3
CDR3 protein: CSASWTSRTDTQYF
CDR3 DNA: TGCAGTGCTAGTTGGACTAGCAGAACAGATACGCAGTATTTT

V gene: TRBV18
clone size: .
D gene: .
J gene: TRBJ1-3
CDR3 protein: CASSPPRTGLGNTIYF
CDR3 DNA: TGTGCCAGCTCCCCACCTCGGACCGGCCTGGGAAACACCATATATTTT

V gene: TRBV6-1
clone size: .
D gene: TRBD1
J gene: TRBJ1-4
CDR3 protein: CASSENRDRVGKLFF
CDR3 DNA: TGTGCCAGCAGTGAAAACCGGGACAGGGTCGGAAAACTGTTTTTT

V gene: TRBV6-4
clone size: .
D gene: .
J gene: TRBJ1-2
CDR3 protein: CASSPAPGTDLYGYTF
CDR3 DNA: TGTGCCAGCAGCCCCGCCCCCGGCACAGATCTCTATGGCTACACCTTC

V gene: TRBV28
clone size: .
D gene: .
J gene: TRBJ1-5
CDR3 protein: CASSFYRDPQPQHF
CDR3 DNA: TGTGCCAGCAGTTTTTACCGGGACCCTCAGCCCCAGCATTTT

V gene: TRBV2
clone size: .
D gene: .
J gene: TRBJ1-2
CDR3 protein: CASSKGNYGYTF
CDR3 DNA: TGTGCCAGCTCAAAGGGTAACTATGGCTACACCTTC

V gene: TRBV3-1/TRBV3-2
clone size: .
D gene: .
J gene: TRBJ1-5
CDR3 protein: CASSQSGNQPQHF
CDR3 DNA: TGTGCCAGCAGCCAATCAGGGAATCAGCCCCAGCATTTT

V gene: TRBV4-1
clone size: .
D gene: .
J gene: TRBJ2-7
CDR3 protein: CASSQGVSGDSFSYEQYF
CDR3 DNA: TGCGCCAGCAGCCAAGGGGTTAGCGGGGACAGTTTCTCCTACGAGCAGTACTTC

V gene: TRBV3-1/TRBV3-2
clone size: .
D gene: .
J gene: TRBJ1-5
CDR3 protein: CASSQGLPGTGNQPQHF
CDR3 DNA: TGTGCCAGCAGCCAAGGCCTTCCCGGGACGGGCAATCAGCCCCAGCATTTT

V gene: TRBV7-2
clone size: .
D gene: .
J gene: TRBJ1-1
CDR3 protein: CASSRQANTEAFF
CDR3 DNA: TGTGCCAGCAGCCGACAGGCGAACACTGAAGCTTTCTTT

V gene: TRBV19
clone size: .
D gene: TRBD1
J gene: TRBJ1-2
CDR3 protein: CASSTTGVTYGYTF
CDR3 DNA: TGTGCCAGTAGTACCACAGGGGTTACCTATGGCTACACCTTC

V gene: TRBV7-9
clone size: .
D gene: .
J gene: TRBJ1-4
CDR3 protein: CASSLRGASNEKLFF
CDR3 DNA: TGTGCCAGCAGCTTACGGGGGGCCTCTAATGAAAAACTGTTTTTT

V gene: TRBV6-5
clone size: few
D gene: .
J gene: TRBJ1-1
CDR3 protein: CASSYTEAFF
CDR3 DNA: TGTGCCAGCAGTTACACTGAAGCTTTCTTT

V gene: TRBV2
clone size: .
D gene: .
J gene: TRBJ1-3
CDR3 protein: CASRGTVRGNTIYF
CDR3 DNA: TGTGCCAGCAGGGGGACTGTTAGGGGAAACACCATATATTTT

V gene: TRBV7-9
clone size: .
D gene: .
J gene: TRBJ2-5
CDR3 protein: CASSFYQGGGETQYF
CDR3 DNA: TGTGCCAGCAGCTTTTATCAGGGAGGCGGGGAGACCCAGTACTTC

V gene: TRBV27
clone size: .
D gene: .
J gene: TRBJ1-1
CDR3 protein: CASSFDKGNTEAFF
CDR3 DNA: TGTGCCAGCAGTTTCGACAAAGGGAACACTGAAGCTTTCTTT

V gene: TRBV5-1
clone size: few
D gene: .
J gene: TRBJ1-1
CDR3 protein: CASSVGITLEAFF
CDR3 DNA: TGCGCCAGCAGCGTTGGGATTACACTAGAAGCTTTCTTT

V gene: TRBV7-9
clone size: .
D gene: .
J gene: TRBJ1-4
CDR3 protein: CASSPGQNNEKLFF
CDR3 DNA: TGTGCCAGCAGCCCAGGACAGAATAATGAAAAACTGTTTTTT

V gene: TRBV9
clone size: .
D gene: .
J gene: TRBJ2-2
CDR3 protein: CASSANKDTGELFF
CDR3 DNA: TGTGCCAGCAGCGCCAATAAGGACACCGGGGAGCTGTTTTTT

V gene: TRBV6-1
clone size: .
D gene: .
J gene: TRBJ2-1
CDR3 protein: CASSEVGLTYNEQFF
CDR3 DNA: TGTGCCAGCAGTGAAGTTGGGCTCACCTACAATGAGCAGTTCTTC

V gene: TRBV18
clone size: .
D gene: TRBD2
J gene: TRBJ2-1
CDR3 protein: CASSISSGGYEQFF
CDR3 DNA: TGTGCCAGCTCAATCTCTAGCGGGGGCTATGAGCAGTTCTTC

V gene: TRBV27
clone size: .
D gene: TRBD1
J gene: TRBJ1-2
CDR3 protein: CPRRQGQTYGYTF
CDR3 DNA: TGTCCCAGAAGACAGGGGCAGACCTATGGCTACACCTTC

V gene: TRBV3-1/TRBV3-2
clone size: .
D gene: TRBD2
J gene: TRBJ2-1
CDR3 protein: CASSQDPPNRGGEQFF
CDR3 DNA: TGTGCCAGCAGCCAAGATCCCCCTAATCGCGGGGGGGAGCAGTTCTTC

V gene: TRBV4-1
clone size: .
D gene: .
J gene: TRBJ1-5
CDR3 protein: CASSQDTTGVQPQHF
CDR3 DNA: TGCGCCAGCAGCCAAGATACGACCGGGGTCCAGCCCCAGCATTTT

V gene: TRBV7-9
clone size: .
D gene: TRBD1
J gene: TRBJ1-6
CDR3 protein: CASSLGQGKPLHF
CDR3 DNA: TGTGCCAGCAGCCTTGGACAGGGCAAACCCCTCCACTTT

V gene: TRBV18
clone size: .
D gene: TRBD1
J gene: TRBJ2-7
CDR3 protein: CASSPLGQVHEQYF
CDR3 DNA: TGTGCCAGCTCACCACTGGGACAGGTCCACGAGCAGTACTTC

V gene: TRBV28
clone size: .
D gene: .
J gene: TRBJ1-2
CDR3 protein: CASSLLFGVEGYTF
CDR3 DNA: TGTGCCAGCAGTTTACTATTTGGGGTGGAGGGCTACACCTTC

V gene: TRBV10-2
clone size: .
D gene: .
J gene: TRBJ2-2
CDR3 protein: CAGRGMTGELFF
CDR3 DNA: TGCGCCGGCCGTGGTATGACCGGGGAGCTGTTTTTT

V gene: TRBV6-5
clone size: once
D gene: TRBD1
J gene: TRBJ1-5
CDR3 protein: CASSGQGSQPQHF
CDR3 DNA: TGTGCCAGCAGCGGACAGGGGAGTCAGCCCCAGCATTTT

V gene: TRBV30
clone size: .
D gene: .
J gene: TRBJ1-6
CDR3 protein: CACGQSNSPLHF
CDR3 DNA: TGTGCCTGTGGACAGTCAAATTCACCCCTCCACTTT

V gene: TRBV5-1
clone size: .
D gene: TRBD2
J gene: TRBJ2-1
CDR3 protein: CASSFGGLAGDNEQFF
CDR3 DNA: TGCGCCAGCAGCTTCGGAGGACTAGCGGGGGACAATGAGCAGTTCTTC

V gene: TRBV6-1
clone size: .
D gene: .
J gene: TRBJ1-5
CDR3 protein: CASSDSLQGVPQHF
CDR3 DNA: TGTGCCAGCAGTGATTCCCTTCAGGGAGTACCCCAGCATTTT

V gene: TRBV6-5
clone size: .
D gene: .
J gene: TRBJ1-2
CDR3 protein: CATWDNYGYTF
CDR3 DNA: TGTGCCACTTGGGACAACTATGGCTACACCTTC

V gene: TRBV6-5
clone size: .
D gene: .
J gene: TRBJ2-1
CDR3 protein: CATRLSYNEQFF
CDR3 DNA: TGTGCCACTCGATTGTCCTACAATGAGCAGTTCTTC

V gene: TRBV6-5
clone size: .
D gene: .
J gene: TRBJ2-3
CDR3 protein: CASRASAVDTQYF
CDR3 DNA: TGTGCCAGCAGGGCCTCGGCGGTAGATACGCAGTATTTT

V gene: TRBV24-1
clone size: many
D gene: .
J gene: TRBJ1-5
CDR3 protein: CATSDPYSLHQPQHF
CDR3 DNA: TGTGCCACCAGTGACCCGTACAGTTTACATCAGCCCCAGCATTTT

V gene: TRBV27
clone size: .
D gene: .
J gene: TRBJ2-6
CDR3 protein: CASSLGNAGANVLTF
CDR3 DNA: TGTGCCAGCAGTTTGGGGAATGCTGGGGCCAACGTCCTGACTTTC

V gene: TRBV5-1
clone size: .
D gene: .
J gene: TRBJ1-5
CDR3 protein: CASSLDGYSNQPQHF
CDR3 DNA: TGCGCCAGCAGCTTGGACGGTTATAGCAATCAGCCCCAGCATTTT

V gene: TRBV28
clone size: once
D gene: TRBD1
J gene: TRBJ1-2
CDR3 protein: CASSLPPGTGGNGYTF
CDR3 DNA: TGTGCCAGCAGTTTACCGCCCGGGACAGGGGGGAATGGCTACACCTTC

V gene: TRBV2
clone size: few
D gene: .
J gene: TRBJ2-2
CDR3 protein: CASSILYTGELFF
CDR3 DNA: TGTGCCAGCAGCATACTTTACACCGGGGAGCTGTTTTTT

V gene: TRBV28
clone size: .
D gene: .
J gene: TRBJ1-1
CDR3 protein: CASSPVDTTLNTEAFF
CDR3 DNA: TGTGCCAGCAGTCCGGTGGACACGACCTTGAACACTGAAGCTTTCTTT

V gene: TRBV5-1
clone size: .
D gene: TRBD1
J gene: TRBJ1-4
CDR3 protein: CASRNGQGYEKLFF
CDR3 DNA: TGCGCCAGCCGAAACGGACAGGGTTATGAAAAACTGTTTTTT

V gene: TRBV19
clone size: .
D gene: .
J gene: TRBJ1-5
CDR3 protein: CASSPGRRAHNQPQHF
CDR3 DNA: TGTGCCAGTAGCCCAGGTCGGAGGGCCCACAATCAGCCCCAGCATTTT

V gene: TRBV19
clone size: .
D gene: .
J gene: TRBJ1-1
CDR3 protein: CASSRFRGANTEAFF
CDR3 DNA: TGTGCCAGTAGTAGGTTCCGGGGCGCGAACACTGAAGCTTTCTTT